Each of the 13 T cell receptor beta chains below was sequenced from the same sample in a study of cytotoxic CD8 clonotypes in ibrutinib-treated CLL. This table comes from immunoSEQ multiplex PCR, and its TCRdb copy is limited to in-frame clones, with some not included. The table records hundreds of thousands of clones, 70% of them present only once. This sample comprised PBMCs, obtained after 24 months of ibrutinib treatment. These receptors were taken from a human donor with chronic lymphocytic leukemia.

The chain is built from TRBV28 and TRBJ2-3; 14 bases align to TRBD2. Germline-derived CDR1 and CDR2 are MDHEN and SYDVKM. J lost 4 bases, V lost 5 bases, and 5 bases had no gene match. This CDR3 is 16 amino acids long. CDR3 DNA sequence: TGTGCCAGCAGTCCTGGGACTAGCGGGAGCTCAGATACGCAGTATTTT. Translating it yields CASSPGTSGSSDTQYF. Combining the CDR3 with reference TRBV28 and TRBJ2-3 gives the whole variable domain DVKVTQSSRYLVKRTGEKVFLECVQDMDHENMFWYRQDPGLGLRLIYFSYDVKMKEKGDIPEGYSVSREKKERFSLILESASTNQTSMYLCASSPGTSGSSDTQYFGPGTRLTVL.

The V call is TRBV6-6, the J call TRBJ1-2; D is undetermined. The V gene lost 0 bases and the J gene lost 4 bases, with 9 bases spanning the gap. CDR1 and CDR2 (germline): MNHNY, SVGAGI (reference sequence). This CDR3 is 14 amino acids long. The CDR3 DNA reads TGTGCCAGCAGTTACTCTTCCCAGTTCTATGGCTACACCTTC. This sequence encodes CASSYSSQFYGYTF.

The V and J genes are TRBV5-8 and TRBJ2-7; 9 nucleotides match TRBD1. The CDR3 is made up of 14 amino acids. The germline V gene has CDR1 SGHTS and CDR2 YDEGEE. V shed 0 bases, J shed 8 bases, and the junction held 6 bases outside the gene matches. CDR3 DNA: TGTGCCAGCAGCTTGGGCCGGACAGGGGATAAGCAGTACTTC. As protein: CASSLGRTGDKQYF.

As DNA, the CDR3 is TGTGCCAGCAGCCAGGGACCTACATACGAGCAGTACTTC. The encoded protein is CASSQGPTYEQYF. The chain combines TRBV9 with TRBJ2-7; perhaps D is TRBD1 or TRBD2 (5 bases each). The germline CDR1 and CDR2 sequences are SGDLS and YYNGEE. This CDR3 spans 13 amino acids. The V end was cut by 4 bases, the J end by 4 bases, with 12 bases between.

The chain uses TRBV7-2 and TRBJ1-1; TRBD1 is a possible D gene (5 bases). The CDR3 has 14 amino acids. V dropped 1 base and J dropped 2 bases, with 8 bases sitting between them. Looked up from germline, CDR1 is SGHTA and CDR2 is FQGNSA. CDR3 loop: CASSLVGVNTEAFF. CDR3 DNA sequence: TGTGCCAGCAGCTTAGTAGGGGTAAACACTGAAGCTTTCTTT.

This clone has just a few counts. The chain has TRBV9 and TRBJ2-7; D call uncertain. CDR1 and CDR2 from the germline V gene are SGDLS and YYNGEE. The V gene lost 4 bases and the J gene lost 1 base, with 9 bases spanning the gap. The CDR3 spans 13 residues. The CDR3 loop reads CASSPGGSYEQYF. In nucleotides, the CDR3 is TGTGCCAGCAGCCCTGGTGGTTCCTACGAGCAGTACTTC.

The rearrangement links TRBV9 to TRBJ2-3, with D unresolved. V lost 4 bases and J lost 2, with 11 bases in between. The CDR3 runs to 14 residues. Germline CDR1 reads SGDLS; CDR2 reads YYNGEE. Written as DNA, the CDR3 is TGTGCCAGCAGCCAACTACCCGACACAGATACGCAGTATTTT. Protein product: CASSQLPDTDTQYF.

The DNA for the CDR3 is TGTGCCAGCACCGACGGTTATCAGCCCCAGCATTTT. This sequence encodes CASTDGYQPQHF. The V call is TRBV27, the J call TRBJ1-5, with unresolved D. The V end lost 7 bases, the J end lost 5 bases, and 9 bases lay between the germline ends. Germline values: CDR1 MNHEY, CDR2 SMNVEV (reference sequence). The CDR3 spans 12 residues.

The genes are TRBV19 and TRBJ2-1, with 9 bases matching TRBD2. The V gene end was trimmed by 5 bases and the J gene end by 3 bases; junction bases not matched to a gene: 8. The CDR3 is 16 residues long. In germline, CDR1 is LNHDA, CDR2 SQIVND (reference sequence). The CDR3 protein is CASSPSPTSGYNEQFF. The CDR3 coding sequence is TGTGCCAGTAGTCCCTCCCCGACTAGCGGCTACAATGAGCAGTTCTTC.

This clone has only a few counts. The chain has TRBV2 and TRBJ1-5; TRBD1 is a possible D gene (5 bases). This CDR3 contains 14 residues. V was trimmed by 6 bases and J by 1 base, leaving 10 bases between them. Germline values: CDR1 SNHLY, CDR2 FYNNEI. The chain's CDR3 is CASSPTASNQPQHF. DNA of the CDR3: TGTGCCAGCAGCCCGACAGCAAGCAATCAGCCCCAGCATTTT.

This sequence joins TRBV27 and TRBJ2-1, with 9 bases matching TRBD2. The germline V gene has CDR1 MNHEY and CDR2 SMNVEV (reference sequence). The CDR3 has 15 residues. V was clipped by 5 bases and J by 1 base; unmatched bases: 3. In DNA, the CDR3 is TGTGCCAGCAGTCCTCTAGCGGGATCCTACAATGAGCAGTTCTTC. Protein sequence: CASSPLAGSYNEQFF.

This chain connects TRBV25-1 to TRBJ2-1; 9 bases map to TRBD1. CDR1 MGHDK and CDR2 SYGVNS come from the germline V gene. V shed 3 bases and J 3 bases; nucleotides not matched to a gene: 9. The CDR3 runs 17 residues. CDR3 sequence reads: CASSDPSGTGLYNEQFF. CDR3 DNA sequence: TGTGCCAGCAGTGACCCCTCCGGGACAGGGCTCTACAATGAGCAGTTCTTC.

CDR3 in DNA: TGTGCCATCCTGCCAGGGGATGGCACTGAAGCTTTCTTT. Amino acids: CAILPGDGTEAFF. The chain couples TRBV10-3 to TRBJ1-1; a possible D gene is TRBD1 (6 bases). The V gene lost 8 bases and the J gene lost 4 bases, with 14 bases spanning the gap. This CDR3 contains 13 residues. The germline V gene has CDR1 ENHRY and CDR2 SYGVKD.